This T cell receptor (beta chain) stems from a study of T cell responses to AZD1222 COVID-19 vaccine. The method was immunoSEQ multiplex PCR; TCRdb's version includes in-frame clones alone and lacks a portion of them. The data hold approximately 120,000 clones, with 87% observed a single time. General study findings and limits: The donors showed a predominance of white British ancestry and of females, with possible underestimation of clonal diversity.

Concerning this clone: Antigen unknown.

Germline-derived CDR1 and CDR2 are SSHAT and FNYEAQ (reference sequence). V was cut by 1 base and J by 6 bases, with 11 bases left in between. This CDR3 has 14 amino acids. Whether given at about 4 or about 12 weeks, second doses were pooled. This rearrangement joins TRBV7-7 to TRBJ2-3; D is ambiguous. This TCR derives from an adult who received the AZD1222 COVID-19 vaccine. Material: peripheral blood, obtained 28 days after the second AZD1222 dose. CDR3 region: CASSLDLSLDTQYF. The CDR3 nucleotides are TGTGCCAGCAGCTTAGATTTGTCACTGGATACGCAGTATTTT.